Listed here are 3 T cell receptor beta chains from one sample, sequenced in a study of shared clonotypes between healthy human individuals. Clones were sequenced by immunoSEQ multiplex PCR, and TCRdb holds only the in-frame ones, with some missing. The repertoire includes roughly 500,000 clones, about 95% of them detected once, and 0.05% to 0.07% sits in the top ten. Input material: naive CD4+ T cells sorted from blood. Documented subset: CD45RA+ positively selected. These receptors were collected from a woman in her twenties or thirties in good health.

CDR3 in DNA: TGTGCCAGCAGCTTAGAAACAAATCAGCCCCAGCATTTT. Its protein product is CASSLETNQPQHF. The J gene is TRBJ1-5, the V gene TRBV7-6; D is unresolved. The CDR3 runs to 13 residues. CDR1 and CDR2 (germline): SGHVS, FNYEAQ. V shed 1 base and J shed 4 bases, with 5 bases lying between them.

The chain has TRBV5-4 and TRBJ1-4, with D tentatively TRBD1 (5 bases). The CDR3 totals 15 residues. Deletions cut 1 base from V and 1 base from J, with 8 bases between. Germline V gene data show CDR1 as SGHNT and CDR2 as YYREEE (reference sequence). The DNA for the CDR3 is TGTGCCAGCAGCTTGCAGGGATTAACTAATGAAAAACTGTTTTTT. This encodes CASSLQGLTNEKLFF.

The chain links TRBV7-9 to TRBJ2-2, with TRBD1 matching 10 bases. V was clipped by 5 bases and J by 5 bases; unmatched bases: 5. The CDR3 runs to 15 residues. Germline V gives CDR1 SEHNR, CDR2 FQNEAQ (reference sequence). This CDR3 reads CASSTGQGTTGELFF. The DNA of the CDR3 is TGTGCCAGCAGCACGGGACAGGGGACGACCGGGGAGCTGTTTTTT.